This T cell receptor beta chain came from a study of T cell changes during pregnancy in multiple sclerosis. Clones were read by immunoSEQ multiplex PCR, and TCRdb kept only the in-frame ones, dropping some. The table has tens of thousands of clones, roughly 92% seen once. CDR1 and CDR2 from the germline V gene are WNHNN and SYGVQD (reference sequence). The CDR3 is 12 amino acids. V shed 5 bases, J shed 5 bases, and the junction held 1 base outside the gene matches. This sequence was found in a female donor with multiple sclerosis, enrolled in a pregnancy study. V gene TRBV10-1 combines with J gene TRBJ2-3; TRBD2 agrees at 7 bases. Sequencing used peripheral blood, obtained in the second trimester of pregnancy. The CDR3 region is CASSTSVDTQYF. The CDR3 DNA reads TGCGCCAGCAGTACTAGCGTAGATACGCAGTATTTT.